This TCR beta chain came from a study of blood T cell repertoires in COVID-19 (dated by TCRdb to the early 2020s). Regarding the study in general: Samples from collaborators originated in the United States, Italy and Spain and spanned both the acute and convalescent phases of COVID-19. Nearly every sample came with metadata listing a de-identified subject ID, COVID-19 status, age in years and sex. The prospective study material was composed of cDNA or gDNA derived from T cells, B-cell-depleted T cells, or PBMCs. HLA class I and class II types, where available, came from metadata supplied by the sample provider rather than from assay-based typing. The dataset comprised deeply sampled blood TCRbeta repertoires from subjects exposed to, actively infected with, or recovered from COVID-19. The repertoires were made available in a free public database intended to serve as a resource for research on the immune response to SARS-CoV-2. Samples came from the ongoing ImmuneRACE study (first 160 participants) plus 1,254 subjects from 6 global collaborators.

About this clone: Its antigen is unknown. No base qualities exist here, and no much larger clone lies one base off it.

In the prospective study, participants were about 18 to 90 years old, resided in about two dozen geographic areas of the United States, and were enrolled through a virtual design. To assign participants to cohorts, the prospective study relied on clinical history that participants themselves reported in a screening survey and a study questionnaire. Each participant in the prospective study had whole blood, serum and a nasopharyngeal or oropharyngeal swab collected by mobile phlebotomists. Participants in the prospective study had the option to provide additional blood draws and questionnaires over an approximately 2-month period. Before DNA extraction, prospective study blood samples were shipped either frozen or at room temperature. The paper's findings and limits, for the study overall: The amount of clinical and demographic metadata varied by source and participant and was provided uncurated.

Germline trimming: 5 bases from V, 9 bases from J; junction bases outside gene matches: 13. The CDR3 spans 15 residues, from the cysteine through the phenylalanine. Left in the record is the CDR3 DNA by itself, 45 bases read in frame from the first base. Based on the germline V gene (reference sequence), the CDR1 and CDR2 sequences are LNHDA and SQIVND. TCRbeta CDR3 regions were amplified from genomic DNA by means of the immunoSEQ Assay, a bias-controlled multiplex PCR. The published analysis was carried out like this. Nucleated cell counts per sample were estimated from amplification of reference gene primers within the assay. To quantify the absolute abundance of each unique TCRbeta CDR3 rearrangement, sequence reads were collapsed and filtered. For each sample, productive Simpson clonality was calculated as the square root of Simpson's diversity index over productive rearrangements. The clones in this table, taken by TCRdb from immuneACCESS, are in-frame only. Not every clone is retained; where verified, under half of the shortfall comes from an unresolved V gene, and the cause of the rest is unknown. V and J calls and clone size are given by that table; D and trimming were obtained from the DNA. Here the sample has some 460,000 clones; 87% occur a single time. The ten top clones hold approximately 2% of the sample.

The receptor comes from a woman in her late teens or twenties with acute COVID-19. The rearrangement combines TRBV19 with TRBJ2-3; a stretch of 8 junction bases matches TRBD1. Sequenced input: PBMCs or T cells enriched from blood (not recorded which). The CDR3 protein: CASSLQGARWGTQYF. The DNA is as follows: TGTGCCAGTAGTTTGCAGGGGGCGCGTTGGGGAACGCAGTATTTT.